This TCR beta chain was sequenced in a study of identifying expanded T cells in peripheral blood. Looked up from germline, CDR1 is SGHRS and CDR2 is YFSETQ. V was pared by 2 bases and J by 6 bases, with 14 bases between. The CDR3 contains 14 residues. Notes on the study in general: Roughly 1.1 clones differed between technical replicates, versus approximately 16 and 20 over time. Approximately two-week clone count variance significantly increased as total template count grew.

No infections or other immune events were documented during collection. Some clones are missing from TCRdb's copy, which holds only in-frame ones; the method was immunoSEQ multiplex PCR. This sample carries about 78,000 clones, 88% of them seen once, and the ten largest clones take 15% to 20%. Of note for this clone: What it binds is unknown.

The V call is TRBV5-1, the J call TRBJ1-1; a possible D gene is TRBD1 (6 bases). This clonotype was obtained from a person aged 18 to 70 in good health. The source material was blood. CDR3 nucleotides: TGCGCCAGCAGCTTTGGCACAGGGCTGCCTGAAGCTTTCTTT. This encodes CASSFGTGLPEAFF.